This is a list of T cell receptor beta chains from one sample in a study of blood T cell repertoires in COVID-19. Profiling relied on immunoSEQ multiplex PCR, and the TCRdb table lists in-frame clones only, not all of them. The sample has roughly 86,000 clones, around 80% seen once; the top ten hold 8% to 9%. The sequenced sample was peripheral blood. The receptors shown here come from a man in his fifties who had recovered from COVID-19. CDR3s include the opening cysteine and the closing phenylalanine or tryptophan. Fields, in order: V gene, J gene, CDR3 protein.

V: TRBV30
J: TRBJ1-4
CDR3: CAWTPGQGYNEKLFF

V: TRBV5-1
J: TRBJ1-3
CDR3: CASSLFTGSSGNTIYF

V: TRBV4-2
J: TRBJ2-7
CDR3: CASSPYVGAYEQYF

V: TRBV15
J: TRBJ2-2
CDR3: CATSTGTSGYTGELFF

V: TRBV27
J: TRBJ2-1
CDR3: CASSFGNEQFF

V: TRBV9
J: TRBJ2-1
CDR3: CASSPVRLAVYNEQFF

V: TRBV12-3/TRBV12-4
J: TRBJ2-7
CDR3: CASSFRQGHEQYF

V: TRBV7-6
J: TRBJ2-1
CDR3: CASSLRSIDEQFF

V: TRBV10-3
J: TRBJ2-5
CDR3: CAIREGAEGVQETQYF

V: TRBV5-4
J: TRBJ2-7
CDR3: CASSSTRTSGSYEQYF

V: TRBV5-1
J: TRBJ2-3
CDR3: CASSTGTPLTDTQYF

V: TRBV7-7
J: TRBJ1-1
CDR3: CASRNTGTAQNTEAFF

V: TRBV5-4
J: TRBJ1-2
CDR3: CASSLGQGANYGYTF

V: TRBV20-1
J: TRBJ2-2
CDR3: CSASLAGAVGGELFF

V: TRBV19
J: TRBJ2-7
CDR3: CASSIRTGYEQYF

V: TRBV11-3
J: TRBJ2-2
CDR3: CASSRFSGRGTGELFF

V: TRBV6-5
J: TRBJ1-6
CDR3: CASSPRGGNSPLHF